A few counts support the clone carrying this T cell receptor (beta chain). TCRdb re-called the 5' RACE reads through MiXCR, storing one row per CDR3 protein. The sample lists around 240,000 distinct CDR3 sequences; roughly a tenth were seen once. The data are from a study of identical twins. The V gene lost 6 bases and the J gene lost 4 bases, with 15 bases spanning the gap. Germline V lookup: CDR1 ENHRY, CDR2 SYGVKD. The CDR3 has 14 amino acids. This TCR derives from a man in his forties or fifties in good health. J is TRBJ1-1 and V is TRBV10-3, with D possibly TRBD1 on 6 matching bases. The sample taken for sequencing was memory T cells sorted from blood. The CDR3 protein is CAIRGEGGVTEAFF. As DNA, the CDR3 is TGTGCCATCAGGGGAGAGGGGGGGGTCACTGAAGCTTTCTTT.